This T cell receptor beta chain was found in a study of cytomegalovirus exposure and HLA in healthy donors. General study points: The presence/absence work took it that sequencing depth was about the same across donors.

PCR employed 60 Vbeta and 13 Jbeta primers. Clones were sequenced by immunoSEQ multiplex PCR, and TCRdb holds only the in-frame ones, with some missing. The sample shows about 160,000 clones, around 84% of them seen only once. For this clone: Its antigen remains unknown.

Looked up from germline, CDR1 is SEHNR and CDR2 is FQNEAQ (reference sequence). With V trimmed by 5 bases and J by 0 bases, 10 bases remained unmatched. The CDR3 consists of 17 residues. The chain employs TRBV7-9 and TRBJ2-1; 7 nucleotides line up with TRBD1. The sequencing sample was made of PBMCs. This sequence was found in a man younger than 35 in good health and CMV-seropositive. This chain's CDR3 is CASSPRDRAGSYNEQFF. CDR3 nucleotides: TGTGCCAGCAGCCCTCGTGACAGGGCGGGCTCCTACAATGAGCAGTTCTTC.